What follows describes a single T cell receptor beta chain. Here immunoSEQ multiplex PCR was the method, and the copy in TCRdb shows in-frame clones only, minus some. This repertoire shows roughly 98,000 clones, roughly 90% found once; its top ten account for more than 15%. The sample originates from a study of T cell responses to AZD1222 COVID-19 vaccine. The V gene lost 5 bases and the J gene lost 3 bases, with 19 bases spanning the gap. This CDR3 is built from 16 residues. Germline V gives CDR1 MDHEN, CDR2 SYDVKM. This specimen consisted of peripheral blood, obtained 28 days after the second AZD1222 dose. The chain combines TRBV28 with TRBJ1-2; no clear D gene. This TCR was recovered from an adult who received the AZD1222 COVID-19 vaccine. DNA of the CDR3: TGTGCCAGCAGTCCTCCTCTGGCAGTCGTCTACTATGGCTACACCTTC. This encodes CASSPPLAVVYYGYTF.